This T cell receptor beta chain originates from a study of blood T cell repertoires in COVID-19. Background on the study: PBMCs, B-cell-depleted T cells, or T cells were the source of the cDNA or gDNA that made up the material.

Here immunoSEQ multiplex PCR was the method, and the copy in TCRdb shows in-frame clones only, minus some. The sample has 250,000 to 350,000 clones, about nine tenths seen once. Seattle participants joined during active infection and were tracked over time. This TCR was sampled from a woman under 40 with COVID-19, enrolled during active disease. The material sequenced was peripheral blood.

The CDR3 reads CASSLTGTVAGNTIYF. The CDR3 coding sequence is TGTGCCAGCAGCTTAACCGGGACAGTGGCTGGAAACACCATATATTTT. This chain connects TRBV7-6 to TRBJ1-3, with 7 bases matching TRBD1. This CDR3 region has 16 residues. V dropped 2 bases and J dropped 2; count of bases not matched to a gene: 6. From germline, CDR1 is SGHVS and CDR2 FNYEAQ.